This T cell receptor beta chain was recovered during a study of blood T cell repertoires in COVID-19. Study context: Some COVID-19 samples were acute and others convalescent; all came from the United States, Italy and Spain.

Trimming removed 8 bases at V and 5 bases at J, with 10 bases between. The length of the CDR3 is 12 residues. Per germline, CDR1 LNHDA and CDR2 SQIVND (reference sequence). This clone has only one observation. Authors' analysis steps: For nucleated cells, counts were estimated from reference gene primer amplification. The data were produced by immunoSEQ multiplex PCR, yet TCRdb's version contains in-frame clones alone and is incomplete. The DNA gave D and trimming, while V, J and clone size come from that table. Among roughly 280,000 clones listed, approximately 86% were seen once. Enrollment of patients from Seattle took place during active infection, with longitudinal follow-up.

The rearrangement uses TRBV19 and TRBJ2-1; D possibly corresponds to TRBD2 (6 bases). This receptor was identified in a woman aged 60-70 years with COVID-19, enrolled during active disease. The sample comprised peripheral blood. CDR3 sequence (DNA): TGTGCCAGTGGGACTTTTAACAATGAGCAGTTCTTC. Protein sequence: CASGTFNNEQFF.